Presented here are 12 T cell receptor beta chains from one specimen sequenced in a study of technical replicates of blood from several donors. TCRdb's table, derived via immunoSEQ multiplex PCR, lists solely in-frame clones and lacks some. The table records tens of thousands of clones, 95% to 98% of them present only once. The sequenced sample was T cells isolated from PBMCs. These receptors came from a human donor in good health.

The chain uses TRBV27 and TRBJ2-1; TRBD2 aligns across 10 bases. The CDR3 sequence is 15 residues long. V shed 3 bases and J 5 bases; nucleotides not matched to a gene: 4. Germline V CDR1 and CDR2: MNHEY, SMNVEV (reference sequence). The CDR3 loop is CASSFTSGNNNEQFF. In DNA form, the CDR3 reads TGTGCCAGCAGTTTTACTAGCGGGAATAACAATGAGCAGTTCTTC.

This clone is a singleton in its sample. This chain connects TRBV11-2 to TRBJ2-5; a weak D match, TRBD2 (6 bases). The CDR3 totals 15 residues. Germline V gene lookup returns CDR1 SGHAT and CDR2 FQNNGV. Trimming took 6 bases from V and 5 from J, leaving 19 bases between them. CDR3 loop: CASSRTRMGGETQYF. In DNA, the CDR3 is TGTGCCAGCAGTCGGACTCGAATGGGGGGTGAGACCCAGTACTTC.

V and J are TRBV9 and TRBJ1-2; D may be TRBD1 (6 bases). Trimming stripped 5 bases from V and 4 bases from J, with 15 bases between. CDR1 and CDR2 from the germline V gene are SGDLS and YYNGEE. The CDR3 has 14 residues. CDR3 in DNA: TGTGCCAGCAGGCCCTCCGGGACATCCTATGGCTACACCTTC. Its translation: CASRPSGTSYGYTF.

This sequence joins TRBV6-5 and TRBJ2-5; tentatively, D is TRBD2 (6 bases). Germline loops: CDR1 MNHEY, CDR2 SVGAGI. V was cut by 6 bases and J by 5 bases, with 16 bases left in between. This CDR3 contains 14 residues. The CDR3 nucleotides read TGTGCCAGCAGCCTACCGGGGAGCGGGGAGACCCAGTACTTC. Encoded protein: CASSLPGSGETQYF.

V is TRBV4-2 and J is TRBJ1-1, with TRBD1 matching over 7 bases. From germline, CDR1 is LGHNA and CDR2 YNFKEQ. Trimming at V came to 0 bases and at J to 7 bases, leaving 5 bases not matched to a gene. CDR3 size: 14 residues. CDR3 DNA: TGTGCCAGCAGCCAAGATGGTTGGGACAGTGAAGCTTTCTTT. Amino acids: CASSQDGWDSEAFF.

The V and J genes are TRBV19 and TRBJ2-7, with TRBD1 as a possible D gene (6 bases). Trimming took off 5 bases at V and 3 bases at J, with 14 bases between the two ends. The CDR3 runs to 14 residues. From germline, CDR1 is LNHDA and CDR2 SQIVND (reference sequence). CDR3 residues: CASSPDSRHYEQYF. In nucleotides, the CDR3 is TGTGCCAGTAGTCCGGACAGTCGGCACTACGAGCAGTACTTC.

This clone was seen only once. The chain has TRBV5-8 and TRBJ1-2, with TRBD1 identical over 12 bases. This CDR3 spans 16 amino acids. Trimming took 1 base from V and 6 from J; bases not matched to a gene: 7. Germline assignment: CDR1 SGHTS and CDR2 YDEGEE. CDR3 in amino acids: CASSLYGTGGDNGYTF. DNA for the CDR3: TGTGCCAGCAGCTTGTACGGGACAGGGGGCGATAATGGCTACACCTTC.

V gene TRBV27 combines with J gene TRBJ2-1; 9 bases fit TRBD1. V lost 7 bases, J lost 4 bases, and 11 bases stayed unmatched. The germline V gene has CDR1 MNHEY and CDR2 SMNVEV (reference sequence). The CDR3 runs to 16 residues. CDR3 amino acids: CASNALDRGLYNEQFF. The CDR3 DNA is TGTGCCAGCAATGCTTTGGACAGGGGTCTTTACAATGAGCAGTTCTTC.

The V call is TRBV11-2, the J call TRBJ2-4, with 9 positions matching TRBD1. V was clipped by 5 bases and J by 9 bases; unmatched bases: 8. The CDR3 is 14 residues long. The germline V gene has CDR1 SGHAT and CDR2 FQNNGV. Here the CDR3 reads CASSTSGQGTIQYF. The CDR3 bases are TGTGCCAGCAGCACATCGGGACAGGGCACCATTCAGTACTTC. Full variable domain (missing parts from reference TRBV11-2 and TRBJ2-4): EAGVAQSPRYKIIEKRQSVAFWCNPISGHATLYWYQQILGQGPKLLIQFQNNGVVDDSQLPKDRFSAERLKGVDSTLKIQPAKLEDSAVYLCASSTSGQGTIQYFGAGTRLSVL.

The chain combines TRBV29-1 with TRBJ1-1; 8 positions match TRBD1. In germline, CDR1 is SQVTM, CDR2 ANQGSEA. J gave up 6 bases and V 6 bases, and 3 bases lay outside the gene matches. The CDR3 length is 11 residues. The CDR3 nucleotides read TGCAGCGTAAAACAGGGGGCTGAAGCTTTCTTT. It yields the protein CSVKQGAEAFF.

The gene calls are TRBV5-1 and TRBJ2-5; 7 bases align to TRBD1. Per germline, CDR1 SGHRS and CDR2 YFSETQ. Trimming removed 4 bases from V and 3 bases from J; junction bases left unmatched: 12. The CDR3 is made up of 16 amino acids. CDR3 region: CASSPRTGLLKETQYF. The CDR3 DNA reads as TGCGCCAGCAGCCCGCGGACAGGTCTCCTTAAAGAGACCCAGTACTTC.

The chain uses TRBV4-3 and TRBJ2-7, with D perhaps TRBD1 (7 bases). Germline V gene lookup returns CDR1 LGHNA and CDR2 YSLEER. The CDR3 covers 17 residues. Trimming pared 3 bases from V and 2 bases from J, leaving 20 bases between. The CDR3 region has the DNA TGCGCCAGCAGCCAGTTCCTAGCAGGGGGAGGCACCTACGAGCAGTACTTC. It encodes CASSQFLAGGGTYEQYF.